This entry describes one T cell receptor (beta chain). Its antigen is not known. The repertoire was sequenced with immunoSEQ multiplex PCR; TCRdb's copy has only in-frame clones and lacks some. The sample has about 55,000 clones; 80% are singletons. This record belongs to a study of a mutant IDH1 vaccine in newly diagnosed glioma. About the research overall: Most had both radiotherapy and temozolomide beforehand; others had only one. Overall study findings and caveats: In about 93% of patients, immune responses induced by the vaccine occurred. Apparently unrelated to pseudoprogression were changes in the top peripheral T cell clonotypes.

Time point of the sample: week 23, last vaccination. What each vaccine dose contained was 300 ug of mutant IDH1 20-mer peptide, accompanied by topical imiquimod. Material: PBMCs, obtained from a glioma patient whose treatment included an IDH1 peptide vaccine. The TCR sequence derives from a man aged 35 to 55 with glioma.

DNA for the CDR3: TGTGCCAGCAGAAACAGCCACACTGAAGCTTTCTTT. Encoded protein: CASRNSHTEAFF. V is TRBV6-5 and J is TRBJ1-1; no clear D. The CDR3 runs to 12 residues. The V end lost 6 bases, the J end lost 3 bases, and 8 bases lay between the germline ends. CDR1 and CDR2 (germline): MNHEY, SVGAGI.